Below are 21 T cell receptor beta chains sequenced from a single sample in a study of technical replicates of blood from several donors. Assay used: immunoSEQ multiplex PCR; TCRdb lists only in-frame clones, some missing. The top ten hold approximately 5% of the sample, which has about 62,000 clones, roughly 89% seen once. Sample: PBMCs. The receptor set was obtained from a human donor in good health. Some clones in this sample may be carry-over from other donors' samples.

The J gene is TRBJ1-5, the V gene TRBV5-4, with 10 bases fitting TRBD1. This CDR3 has 15 amino acids. V lost 4 bases and J lost 2; bases outside the gene matches: 3. Germline V gene data show CDR1 as SGHNT and CDR2 as YYREEE (reference sequence). CDR3 protein: CASSPGTGGNQPQHF. CDR3 bases: TGTGCCAGCAGCCCCGGGACAGGGGGCAATCAGCCCCAGCATTTT.

The J gene is TRBJ2-7, the V gene TRBV4-1; D call uncertain. Germline values: CDR1 MGHRA, CDR2 YSYEKL. The ends were cut back, 0 bases at V and 2 bases at J, with 11 bases in the middle. The CDR3 length is 15 residues. The CDR3 is CASSQDRVGTYEQYF. The CDR3 bases are TGCGCCAGCAGCCAAGATCGGGTCGGAACCTACGAGCAGTACTTC.

The DNA of the CDR3 is TGTGCCAGCAGCTCCAGACGTTGGGCTAGCGGATCTAGCACAGATACGCAGTATTTT. This translates into CASSSRRWASGSSTDTQYF. The chain employs TRBV13 and TRBJ2-3, with 7 positions matching TRBD2. CDR3 length: 19 amino acids. J lost 0 bases, V lost 4 bases, and 16 bases had no gene match. Germline loops: CDR1 PRHDT, CDR2 FYEKMQ (reference sequence). Together with reference TRBV13 and TRBJ2-3, the CDR3 gives the full variable domain: AAGVIQSPRHLIKEKRETATLKCYPIPRHDTVYWYQQGPGQDPQFLISFYEKMQSDKGSIPDRFSAQQFSDYHSELNMSSLELGDSALYFCASSSRRWASGSSTDTQYFGPGTRLTVL.

CDR3 nucleotides: TGTGCCAGCAGCCAAGGGGCGGGAGTGGGCTACGAGCAGTACTTC. As protein: CASSQGAGVGYEQYF. J is TRBJ2-7 and V is TRBV14; 7 bases line up with TRBD2. Germline V lookup: CDR1 SGHDN, CDR2 FVKESK. The CDR3 contains 15 residues. V lost 1 base to trimming and J lost 3 bases; unmatched junction nucleotides: 6.

The chain is built from TRBV7-2 and TRBJ2-3; the D is unclear. The V end lost 4 bases, the J end lost 5 bases, and 10 bases lay between the germline ends. There are 13 residues in the CDR3. CDR1 and CDR2 (germline): SGHTA, FQGNSA. The CDR3 sequence: CASSSPPLDTQYF. The DNA of the CDR3 is TGTGCCAGCAGCTCCCCCCCTCTAGATACGCAGTATTTT.

The J gene is TRBJ2-5, the V gene TRBV7-6; D is unclear. The CDR3 length is 12 residues. From germline, CDR1 is SGHVS and CDR2 FNYEAQ. Deletions cut 4 bases from V and 4 bases from J, with 7 bases between. CDR3 amino acids: CASSSLIETQYF. The CDR3 region has the DNA TGTGCCAGCAGCTCACTGATAGAGACCCAGTACTTC.

In its sample, this clone was seen once. The chain couples TRBV15 to TRBJ2-1; 10 bases map to TRBD1. V shed 9 bases and J 10 bases; nucleotides not matched to a gene: 15. Germline V CDR1 and CDR2: LNHNV, YYDKDF (reference sequence). This CDR3 contains 15 residues. CDR3 sequence reads: CATRQGASPIGEQFF. The DNA of the CDR3 is TGTGCCACGAGACAGGGGGCCTCCCCGATAGGGGAGCAGTTCTTC.

This chain uses TRBV5-1 with TRBJ2-2; 9 bases line up with TRBD1. V lost 6 bases and J lost 7; bases outside the gene matches: 10. The CDR3 extends over 15 amino acids. Germline CDR1 SGHRS, CDR2 YFSETQ. The CDR3 nucleotides read TGCGCCAGCAAACCCCCGGGACAGGGCGGCGGGGAGCTGTTTTTT. It specifies CASKPPGQGGGELFF.

The chain employs TRBV11-1 and TRBJ2-2, with D possibly matching TRBD2 (5 bases). Trimming left V 3 bases short and J 5 bases short, with 10 bases between. Germline V CDR1 and CDR2: SGHAT, FQDESV (reference sequence). The CDR3 covers 14 residues. In DNA form, the CDR3 reads TGTGCCAGCAGCTTTTTCGAGGGAACCGGGGAGCTGTTTTTT. Its protein is CASSFFEGTGELFF.

The chain has TRBV18 and TRBJ1-6; D is ambiguous. CDR3 size: 14 residues. From germline, CDR1 is KGHSH and CDR2 LQKENI. V lost 3 bases to trimming and J lost 9 bases, with 12 bases between them. The CDR3 nucleotides read TGTGCCAGCTCACCCCCCCAGAACAGTTCACCCCTCCACTTT. Translated, it gives CASSPPQNSSPLHF.

This clone was counted between two and nine times. The chain joins TRBV19 to TRBJ2-7, with 8 bases matching TRBD2. CDR3 length: 14 residues. Germline CDR1 is LNHDA and CDR2 is SQIVND (reference sequence). With 6 bases clipped from V and 2 bases from J, the junction kept 6 bases outside the gene matches. The CDR3 nucleotides are TGTGCCAGTAGGGCAAGCGGGGGCACCTACGAGCAGTACTTC. Translating it yields CASRASGGTYEQYF. Using reference TRBV19 and TRBJ2-7 for the parts outside the CDR3, the full variable domain is DGGITQSPKYLFRKEGQNVTLSCEQNLNHDAMYWYRQDPGQGLRLIYYSQIVNDFQKGDIAEGYSVSREKKESFPLTVTSAQKNPTAFYLCASRASGGTYEQYFGPGTRLTVT.

V usage is TRBV5-6 and J usage is TRBJ1-1, with TRBD1 matching 7 bases. In germline, CDR1 is SGHDT, CDR2 YYEEEE. With 1 base clipped from V and 1 base from J, the junction kept 1 base outside the gene matches. This CDR3 region has 14 residues. The CDR3 region has the DNA TGTGCCAGCAGCTTGCGACAGGGGAACACTGAAGCTTTCTTT. The encoded protein is CASSLRQGNTEAFF. Looking up the rest from reference TRBV5-6 and TRBJ1-1 gives the full variable domain: DAGVTQSPTHLIKTRGQQVTLRCSPKSGHDTVSWYQQALGQGPQFIFQYYEEEERQRGNFPDRFSGHQFPNYSSELNVNALLLGDSALYLCASSLRQGNTEAFFGQGTRLTVV.

This clone was recorded only once. V is TRBV7-2 and J is TRBJ1-1; no clear D. The V end lost 6 bases, the J end lost 0 bases, and 17 bases lay between the germline ends. CDR1 is SGHTA and CDR2 is FQGNSA in the germline V gene. The CDR3 is made up of 16 amino acids. DNA for the CDR3: TGTGCCAGCAGGGGTGGCAGGTCCACACTGAACACTGAAGCTTTCTTT. The encoded protein is CASRGGRSTLNTEAFF.

This sequence joins TRBV7-3 and TRBJ2-5; TRBD2 is a possible D gene (7 bases). The germline gives CDR1 SGHTA, CDR2 FQGTGA. V was cut by 5 bases and J by 2 bases, with 15 bases left in between. This CDR3 spans 15 amino acids. The DNA of the CDR3 is TGTGCCAGCAGCCTGGGGGGGCATAGGCAAGAGACCCAGTACTTC. Translation: CASSLGGHRQETQYF.

The V and J genes are TRBV5-6 and TRBJ2-7, with 7 bases that match TRBD1. This CDR3 spans 18 amino acids. CDR1 and CDR2 (germline): SGHDT, YYEEEE. After removal of 0 bases from V and 3 bases from J, the junction contained 15 bases not matched to a gene. CDR3: CASSLESDRATGYYEQYF. CDR3 in DNA: TGTGCCAGCAGCTTGGAAAGTGACAGGGCGACGGGCTACTACGAGCAGTACTTC.

The chain carries TRBV6-4 and TRBJ2-1; 8 bases align to TRBD2. The CDR3 contains 17 residues. Germline-derived CDR1 and CDR2 are MRHNA and SNTAGT. Germline trimming cut 3 bases from V and 0 bases from J; bases unmatched to any gene: 7. The CDR3 loop reads CASSDTGGASSYNEQFF. In DNA, the CDR3 is TGTGCCAGCAGTGATACCGGGGGGGCGAGCTCCTACAATGAGCAGTTCTTC.

This rearrangement joins TRBV6-6 to TRBJ1-2; D perhaps matches TRBD1 (5 bases). The CDR3 is made up of 12 amino acids. Germline lookup yields CDR1 MNHNY and CDR2 SVGAGI (reference sequence). V was shortened by 10 bases and J by 4 bases, with 13 bases between the two germline ends. CDR3 residues: CAIGRGGYGYTF. CDR3 DNA: TGTGCCATAGGCCGGGGGGGCTATGGCTACACCTTC.

This clone was seen only a few times. The genes are TRBV6-5 and TRBJ1-1; D uncertain. Looked up from germline, CDR1 is MNHEY and CDR2 is SVGAGI. This CDR3 has 13 residues. Trimming removed 5 bases from V and 5 bases from J, with 12 bases in between. In DNA, the CDR3 is TGTGCCAGCAGTCGACCAGGAGGGACTGAAGCTTTCTTT. Translating it yields CASSRPGGTEAFF.

This clone is a singleton in its sample. J is TRBJ2-1 and V is TRBV20-1, with 9 bases aligning to TRBD2. Losses at the gene ends were 6 bases for V and 14 bases for J; bases not matched to a gene: 8. Germline V lookup: CDR1 DFQATT, CDR2 SNEGSKA (reference sequence). CDR3 length: 11 amino acids. CDR3 DNA sequence: TGCAGTGCAGAGGGCGGGGGGGCCGAGTTCTTC. It codes for CSAEGGGAEFF.

The V and J genes are TRBV18 and TRBJ2-7; TRBD1 is a possible D gene (6 bases). Germline V gene sequence: CDR1 KGHSH, CDR2 LQKENI. The CDR3 extends over 14 amino acids. The V end lost 3 bases, the J end lost 3 bases, and 12 bases lay between the germline ends. CDR3 loop: CASSPNQGFYEQYF. The CDR3 nucleotides are TGTGCCAGCTCACCTAACCAGGGGTTCTACGAGCAGTACTTC.

The chain uses TRBV15 and TRBJ2-1; 7 positions agree with TRBD2. The CDR3 extends over 13 amino acids. CDR1 LNHNV and CDR2 YYDKDF come from the germline V gene (reference sequence). V dropped 0 bases and J dropped 9; count of bases not matched to a gene: 2. Written as DNA, the CDR3 is TGTGCCACCAGCAGAGATTCTAGCGGTGAGCAGTTCTTC. It is translated as CATSRDSSGEQFF.